The 21 T cell receptor beta chains below come from one sample, sequenced in a study of CD8+ T cells in alopecia areata. It was cDNA, reverse transcribed from extracted RNA, that served as the sequencing template. This table comes from immunoSEQ multiplex PCR, and its TCRdb copy is limited to in-frame clones, with some not included. Sampling found around 100,000 clones, none seen once. Input material: lesional skin. The receptors were sampled from a C3H/HeJ mouse with alopecia areata. This line is of MHC haplotype H2-k.

Worth noting for this clone: Germline and genes here are mouse. The CDR3 is cut off 4 residues early in the read; its end comes from the germline J gene. This rearrangement joins TRBV19 to TRBJ1-4, with D possibly being TRBD1 (6 bases). The CDR3 runs to 17 residues. V lost 2 bases and J lost 0, with 14 bases in between. The germline gives CDR1 FNHDT, CDR2 SITEND (reference sequence). The sequenced CDR3 bases are TGTGCCAGCAGTATGCCCCGACAGGAGTTTTCCAACGAA. Encoded protein: CASSMPRQEFSNE. The entire CDR3 protein is CASSMPRQEFSNERLFF.

Concerning this clone: Mouse gene names apply. The read terminates 4 residues ahead of where the CDR3 ends, so the germline J gene completes it. J is TRBJ1-4 and V is TRBV31; TRBD1 matches 9 bases. After removal of 0 bases from V and 6 bases from J, the junction contained 5 bases not matched to a gene. Germline V gene sequence: CDR1 GKSSPN, CDR2 SITVG. This CDR3 contains 15 residues. CDR3 bases read: TGTGCCTGGAGTCTAGGAACAGGGGGCGACGAA. Protein: CAWSLGTGGDE. The CDR3 as a whole reads CAWSLGTGGDERLFF.

This clone has more than one count but fewer than ten. Genes and germline are mouse. The CDR3 end falls 4 residues outside the read, so it is completed with the germline J gene. V gene TRBV13-3 combines with J gene TRBJ2-5; D might be TRBD1 (5 bases). Germline CDR1 is NNHDY and CDR2 is SYVADS. Trimming removed 2 bases at V and 0 bases at J, with 10 bases between. The CDR3 is 15 amino acids. The covered CDR3 bases are TGTGCCAGCAGTGAAGAGACAGTCAACCAAGAC. Protein sequence: CASSEETVNQD. The whole CDR3 sequence reads CASSEETVNQDTQYF.

Regarding this clone: Mouse gene names apply. The CDR3 extends 4 residues past the end of the read, so its final part is completed from the germline J gene. This chain connects TRBV13-3 to TRBJ2-3, with D perhaps TRBD1 (6 bases). CDR3 length equals 14 residues. The germline V gene has CDR1 NNHDY and CDR2 SYVADS. The part of the CDR3 DNA that was read is TGTGCCAGCAGTGAGGCAGGGGAGGGAGAA. Protein: CASSEAGEGE. The entire CDR3 protein is CASSEAGEGETLYF.

On this clone itself: Each gene name is a mouse one. The read stops 4 residues short of the end of the CDR3; the missing end is completed from the germline J gene. The V gene is TRBV13-3, the J gene TRBJ1-1; 7 positions match TRBD1. This CDR3 is 15 amino acids long. V lost 0 bases and J lost 0; bases outside the gene matches: 2. The germline V gene encodes CDR1 NNHDY and CDR2 SYVADS. The chain's CDR3 is CASSDDRGTNTEVFF. CDR3 bases read: TGTGCCAGCAGTGATGACAGGGGCACAAACACA.

This clone was detected only a few times. Gene names and germline refer to mouse. The CDR3 extends 4 residues past the end of the read, so its final part is completed from the germline J gene. The chain carries TRBV1 and TRBJ2-3; 7 positions agree with TRBD1. Losses at the gene ends were 0 bases for V and 3 bases for J; bases not matched to a gene: 6. The CDR3 has 16 amino acids. Germline V gene data show CDR1 as NSQYPW and CDR2 as LRSPGD (reference sequence). Incomplete CDR3 DNA: TGCACCTGCAGTGCAGATCAGGGGGTCGGGGCAGAA. Translated: CTCSADQGVGAE. The whole CDR3 reads CTCSADQGVGAETLYF.

Worth noting for this clone: The listed genes are named as in mouse. The read falls 4 residues short of the CDR3 end, and the missing part is taken from the germline J gene. The chain has TRBV1 and TRBJ2-1; 8 bases agree with TRBD2. V lost 3 bases to trimming and J lost 2 bases; unmatched junction nucleotides: 6. The CDR3 is made up of 16 amino acids. Germline CDR1 and CDR2: NSQYPW and LRSPGD (reference sequence). CDR3 loop: CTCSAQTGVDYAEQFF. Partial CDR3 DNA: TGCACCTGCAGTGCGCAGACTGGGGTGGACTATGCT.

This clone was observed at least ten times. Genes and germline are mouse. The read ends 4 residues early relative to the CDR3; the germline J gene fills the gap. This chain links TRBV13-3 with TRBJ1-2; D possibly corresponds to TRBD1 (6 bases). CDR1 is NNHDY and CDR2 is SYVADS in the germline V gene. The CDR3 spans 14 residues. Trimming removed 1 base from V and 2 bases from J, with 9 bases in between. The CDR3 sequence is CASSDRDTNSDYTF. The CDR3 DNA, read in part, is TGTGCCAGCAGTGATCGGGACACCAACTCC.

In the case of this clone: Germline and genes here are mouse. The CDR3 end falls 4 residues outside the read, so it is completed with the germline J gene. This rearrangement joins TRBV13-3 to TRBJ1-1; D perhaps matches TRBD1 (6 bases). This CDR3 comprises 13 residues. Per the germline V gene, CDR1 is NNHDY and CDR2 is SYVADS. Partial CDR3 DNA: TGTGCCAGCAGTGATGACAGGGTGGCA. Translation: CASSDDRVA. The entire CDR3 is CASSDDRVAEVFF.

In this sample, this clone turned up a few times. Gene labels here are mouse ones. Incomplete CDR3 DNA: TGTGCCAGCAGTTCAAGACTGGGGAGCTCCTAT. It encodes CASSSRLGSSY. The whole CDR3 sequence is CASSSRLGSSYEQYF. V and J are TRBV19 and TRBJ2-7, with 8 bases that match TRBD2. Sequencing ends 4 residues short of the CDR3 end; the germline J gene provides the rest. The CDR3 loop spans 15 amino acids. CDR1 is FNHDT, CDR2 SITEND, per germline (reference sequence). V dropped 4 bases and J dropped 0; count of bases not matched to a gene: 6.

A few counts support this clone. These gene names are mouse names. The read ends 4 residues before the CDR3 terminus; that terminus is restored from the germline J gene. The chain couples TRBV13-2 to TRBJ2-2; 8 bases align to TRBD2. After removal of 0 bases from V and 6 bases from J, the junction contained 4 bases not matched to a gene. The CDR3 extends over 15 amino acids. CDR1 is NNHNN and CDR2 is SYGAGS in the germline V gene (reference sequence). CDR3 amino acids: CASGDARGGAGQLYF. CDR3 DNA, as far as it was read: TGTGCCAGCGGTGATGCCCGGGGGGGCGCCGGG.

This clone was observed a few times. Germline and genes here are mouse. From the germline J gene comes the end of the CDR3, since the read stops 4 residues before it. V gene TRBV1 combines with J gene TRBJ2-1; 10 bases are a match to TRBD1. With V trimmed by 1 base and J by 2 bases, 2 bases remained unmatched. This CDR3 is 16 amino acids long. From germline, CDR1 is NSQYPW and CDR2 LRSPGD (reference sequence). The CDR3 sequence is CTCSAVGQGYYAEQFF. Partial CDR3 DNA: TGCACCTGCAGTGCAGTGGGACAGGGGTACTATGCT.

Worth noting for this clone: All gene names here are mouse names. The read falls 4 residues short of the CDR3 end, and the missing part is taken from the germline J gene. The V and J genes are TRBV1 and TRBJ2-3, with 8 nucleotides matching TRBD2. The germline V gene encodes CDR1 NSQYPW and CDR2 LRSPGD (reference sequence). The junction had 6 bases not matched to a gene; V was cut back by 4 bases and J by 0 bases. The CDR3 length is 16 residues. Partial CDR3 DNA: TGCACCTGCAGTGGGACTGGGCCCTATAGTGCAGAA. This sequence encodes CTCSGTGPYSAE. The entire CDR3 protein reads CTCSGTGPYSAETLYF.

As to this clone: Genes and germline come from the mouse. CDR3 DNA (partial): TGTGCCAGCAGTGAGCGCCGGACAGCT. As protein: CASSERRTA. The full CDR3 protein reads CASSERRTAEQFF. V is TRBV13-3 and J is TRBJ2-1; D may be TRBD1 (5 bases). The CDR3 is cut off 4 residues early in the read; its end comes from the germline J gene. Germline CDR1 is NNHDY and CDR2 is SYVADS. The CDR3 covers 13 residues.

Comments on this clone: Gene and germline names: mouse. Read sequence stops 4 residues before the CDR3 end, and the germline J gene provides the missing end. The J gene is TRBJ1-4, the V gene TRBV13-3; 9 nucleotides agree with TRBD1. The CDR3 runs 16 residues. After removal of 0 bases from V and 4 bases from J, the junction contained 4 bases not matched to a gene. The germline V gene encodes CDR1 NNHDY and CDR2 SYVADS. CDR3 DNA (partial): TGTGCCAGCAGTGATGCAGGGACAGGGTTCAACGAA. Its translation: CASSDAGTGFNE. Given in full, the CDR3 is CASSDAGTGFNERLFF. The full variable domain, rest sourced from reference TRBV13-3 and TRBJ1-4, is EAAVTQSPRSKVAVTGGKVTLSCHQTNNHDYMYWYRQDTGHGLRLIHYSYVADSTEKGDIPDGYKASRPSQENFSLILELASLSQTAVYFCASSDAGTGFNERLFFGHGTKLSVL.

This clone was detected ten times or more. The genes and germline here are from mouse. The missing CDR3 end, 4 residues past where the read stops, is filled in from the germline J gene. The V gene is TRBV13-3, the J gene TRBJ2-2; D might be TRBD1 (5 bases). V gave up 3 bases and J gave up 5 bases, with 5 bases separating them. This CDR3 spans 12 amino acids. CDR1 and CDR2 from the germline V gene are NNHDY and SYVADS. Partial CDR3 DNA: TGTGCCAGCAGTGCAGGGACCGGG. This encodes CASSAGTG. In full, the CDR3 is CASSAGTGQLYF. Based on the CDR3 plus reference TRBV13-3 and TRBJ2-2, the full variable domain is EAAVTQSPRSKVAVTGGKVTLSCHQTNNHDYMYWYRQDTGHGLRLIHYSYVADSTEKGDIPDGYKASRPSQENFSLILELASLSQTAVYFCASSAGTGQLYFGEGSKLTVL.

A word on this clone: The database protein in TCRdb disagrees with the DNA translation at residue 12; the sequence shown here was translated from the DNA. Gene names are mouse gene names. The read terminates 3 residues ahead of where the CDR3 ends, so the germline J gene completes it. The V and J genes are TRBV13-3 and TRBJ1-6; 10 nucleotides line up with TRBD1. TRBJ1-6 is recorded as an ORF, its role being uncertain. The CDR3 consists of 15 residues. Germline V gives CDR1 NNHDY, CDR2 SYVADS. The V and J ends lost 3 bases and 5 bases, in that order; junction bases with no gene match: 2. The CDR3 loop reads CASSATGGNNSPLYF. The part of the CDR3 DNA that was read is TGTGCCAGCAGTGCGACAGGGGGCAATAATTCGCCC.

Note on this clone: Mouse germline and gene names are used. Sequencing ends 4 residues short of the CDR3 end; the germline J gene provides the rest. The chain recombines TRBV14 with TRBJ2-2, with TRBD1 matching 9 bases. This CDR3 is 15 amino acids long. The V segment lost 4 bases and the J segment 0 bases; nucleotides outside the gene matches: 1. Looked up from germline, CDR1 is SGHDT and CDR2 is FRDEAV. The CDR3 sequence: CASSRQGANTGQLYF. The part of the CDR3 DNA that was read is TGTGCCAGCAGTCGACAGGGGGCAAACACCGGG.

Concerning this clone: The germline and genes are mouse ones. From the germline J gene comes the end of the CDR3, since the read stops 4 residues before it. The gene calls are TRBV13-3 and TRBJ2-3; TRBD1 agrees at 8 bases. After removal of 2 bases from V and 0 bases from J, the junction contained 5 bases not matched to a gene. The germline V gene encodes CDR1 NNHDY and CDR2 SYVADS. This CDR3 is 16 amino acids long. The covered CDR3 bases are TGTGCCAGCAGTGAGAGGACAGGGAATAGTGCAGAA. Protein: CASSERTGNSAE. The full CDR3 reads CASSERTGNSAETLYF.

Notes on this clone: The gene symbols are mouse symbols. The read comes to an end 4 residues before the CDR3 does, leaving the germline J gene to fill in the end. V is TRBV13-3 and J is TRBJ2-7, with a weak D call TRBD1 (6 bases). Germline V CDR1 and CDR2: NNHDY, SYVADS. The CDR3 is 12 amino acids. The CDR3 sequence is CASRDRYYEQYF. The DNA read from the CDR3 is TGTGCCAGCAGGGACAGATATTAT.

This clone came up many times. Gene names denote mouse genes. The sequenced fragment ends 4 residues before the CDR3 boundary, so the rest is inferred from the germline J gene. The V call is TRBV13-3, the J call TRBJ2-5, with 8 bases fitting TRBD2. CDR1 NNHDY and CDR2 SYVADS come from the germline V gene. This CDR3 has 14 residues. CDR3 sequence: CASTPGGKADTQYF. The part of the CDR3 DNA that was read is TGTGCCAGCACCCCTGGGGGGAAAGCAGAC.